The 20 T cell receptor beta chains given below trace back to one sample, sequenced in a study of graft-versus-host responses after intestinal transplantation. Clones were sequenced by immunoSEQ multiplex PCR, and TCRdb holds only the in-frame ones, with some missing. Of approximately 130,000 clones listed, around 90% were seen once; the top ten hold around 0.16%. Antigen specificity for these receptors is unknown. Sample: unstimulated CD4+ T cells sorted from spleen or lymph node cells, taken before intestinal transplant. These receptors all come from a human donor who received an intestinal transplant.

V gene TRBV20-1 combines with J gene TRBJ2-3; 7 bases are shared with TRBD2. The J segment lost 8 bases and the V segment lost 2 bases, leaving 1 base of the junction unmatched. The CDR3 is 11 residues long. Germline assignment: CDR1 DFQATT and CDR2 SNEGSKA (reference sequence). This CDR3 reads CSARPGGTQYF. In DNA, the CDR3 is TGCAGTGCTAGACCGGGGGGTACGCAGTATTTT.

This clone occurred once. This chain connects TRBV6-5 to TRBJ1-6; a possible D gene is TRBD1 (6 bases). The CDR3 has 16 residues. V was shortened by 2 bases and J by 10 bases, with 18 bases between the two germline ends. The germline CDR1 and CDR2 sequences are MNHEY and SVGAGI. The CDR3 protein is CASSYTTRGKGSPLHF. The CDR3 DNA follows: TGTGCCAGCAGTTACACGACCAGGGGAAAGGGGTCACCCCTCCACTTT.

This chain joins TRBV2 and TRBJ2-1; possible D gene TRBD1, 6 bases. The CDR3 has 15 residues. Trimming cost V 6 bases and J 6 bases, with 18 bases left between them. CDR1 is SNHLY, CDR2 FYNNEI, per germline. The CDR3 nucleotides read TGTGCCAGCAGGGGGGCGCCGGGGTTTGGCAATGAGCAGTTCTTC. Its translation is CASRGAPGFGNEQFF. Using reference TRBV2 and TRBJ2-1 for the parts outside the CDR3, the full variable domain is EPEVTQTPSHQVTQMGQEVILRCVPISNHLYFYWYRQILGQKVEFLVSFYNNEISEKSEIFDDQFSVERPDGSNFTLKIRSTKLEDSAMYFCASRGAPGFGNEQFFGPGTRLTVL.

The chain combines TRBV7-2 with TRBJ1-5; 8 nucleotides match TRBD1. V lost 5 bases, J lost 0 bases, and 9 bases stayed unmatched. The CDR3 has 17 amino acids. Germline CDR1 SGHTA, CDR2 FQGNSA. CDR3 in DNA: TGTGCCAGCAGCGAGGTGCAGGGGGCGTATAGCAATCAGCCCCAGCATTTT. This gives the protein CASSEVQGAYSNQPQHF.

The rearrangement links TRBV4-1 to TRBJ1-4, with D possibly being TRBD1 (5 bases). Germline loops: CDR1 MGHRA, CDR2 YSYEKL. V lost 0 bases and J lost 2, with 16 bases in between. This CDR3 has 18 residues. CDR3 nucleotide sequence: TGCGCCAGCAGCCAAGATAAAGCAGGGCAGGTGACTAATGAAAAACTGTTTTTT. Protein: CASSQDKAGQVTNEKLFF.

This sequence joins TRBV9 and TRBJ1-1; D is undetermined. The V gene lost 1 base and the J gene lost 5 bases, with 12 bases spanning the gap. This CDR3 is 14 amino acids long. Looked up from germline, CDR1 is SGDLS and CDR2 is YYNGEE. The CDR3 loop is CASSVNRVGTEAFF. The CDR3 nucleotides read TGTGCCAGCAGCGTAAACCGGGTTGGAACTGAAGCTTTCTTT.

The chain joins TRBV7-6 to TRBJ2-1; 10 bases map to TRBD2. Germline V gene data show CDR1 as SGHVS and CDR2 as FNYEAQ. J gave up 6 bases and V 6 bases, and 2 bases lay outside the gene matches. The CDR3 length is 13 residues. The CDR3 reads CASRVAGGNEQFF. The CDR3 DNA reads TGTGCCAGCAGGGTAGCGGGAGGCAATGAGCAGTTCTTC.

The chain joins TRBV6-1 to TRBJ1-6; D is perhaps TRBD1 (5 bases). Germline-derived CDR1 and CDR2 are MNHNS and SASEGT. Between the trimmed V and J ends, which lost 8 bases and 7 bases, there was a span of 15 bases. The CDR3 extends over 14 amino acids. The CDR3 protein is CASLGHLMNSPLHF. In DNA form, the CDR3 reads TGTGCCAGCCTAGGACACCTAATGAATTCACCCCTCCACTTT.

The rearrangement joins TRBV23-1 to TRBJ1-2, with 7 bases fitting TRBD1. TRBV23-1 is treated as an ORF (open reading frame) with a function not yet certain. The V gene end was trimmed by 8 bases and the J gene end by 3 bases; junction bases not matched to a gene: 12. CDR3 length: 15 residues. The CDR3 protein is CASSSSDRDYYGYTF. The CDR3 DNA reads as TGCGCCAGCTCCTCCTCCGACAGGGACTACTATGGCTACACCTTC.

V gene TRBV7-2 combines with J gene TRBJ1-1, with TRBD1 as a possible D gene (5 bases). The CDR3 extends over 15 amino acids. Germline V CDR1 and CDR2: SGHTA, FQGNSA. The V and J ends lost 2 bases and 0 bases respectively, with 10 bases between them. CDR3 loop: CASSLSGHLNTEAFF. CDR3 DNA: TGTGCCAGCAGCTTATCGGGGCACCTGAACACTGAAGCTTTCTTT.

This chain's CDR3 is CAWSVYRGNQPQHF. In nucleotides, the CDR3 is TGTGCCTGGAGTGTTTACCGTGGTAATCAGCCCCAGCATTTT. The rearrangement links TRBV30 to TRBJ1-5; unclear D gene. Germline V gene lookup returns CDR1 GTSNPN and CDR2 SVGIG (reference sequence). V lost 0 bases and J 4 bases, leaving 10 bases between the germline ends. The CDR3 loop spans 14 amino acids. The variable domain in full, completed from reference TRBV30 and TRBJ1-5, reads SQTIHQWPATLVQPVGSPLSLECTVEGTSNPNLYWYRQAAGRGLQLLFYSVGIGQISSEVPQNLSASRPQDRQFILSSKKLLLSDSGFYLCAWSVYRGNQPQHFGDGTRLSIL.

The rearrangement joins TRBV5-6 to TRBJ2-5; 9 bases align to TRBD1. Trimming removed 4 bases from V and 7 bases from J; junction bases left unmatched: 5. This CDR3 contains 13 residues. CDR1 and CDR2 from the germline V gene are SGHDT and YYEEEE. The CDR3 nucleotides are TGTGCCAGCAGCCGGACAGGGGACGCGACCCAGTACTTC. Amino acid sequence: CASSRTGDATQYF.

V and J are TRBV11-3 and TRBJ1-1; 7 nucleotides line up with TRBD1. CDR1 is SGHNT and CDR2 is YENEEA in the germline V gene. This CDR3 is built from 15 residues. V was pared by 4 bases and J by 1 base, with 6 bases of the junction left unmatched. The CDR3 is CASSSSTGRNTEAFF. In DNA form, the CDR3 reads TGTGCCAGCAGCTCATCGACAGGGAGGAACACTGAAGCTTTCTTT.

The chain employs TRBV5-8 and TRBJ2-5; 7 bases map to TRBD2. The V and J ends lost 4 bases and 5 bases, in that order; junction bases with no gene match: 5. Germline CDR1 is SGHTS and CDR2 is YDEGEE. The CDR3 runs 13 residues. CDR3 region: CASSGGVWETQYF. CDR3 in DNA: TGTGCCAGCAGCGGGGGGGTTTGGGAGACCCAGTACTTC.

V is TRBV14 and J is TRBJ1-4; D is ambiguous. The CDR3 is 15 residues long. Germline loops: CDR1 SGHDN, CDR2 FVKESK. V lost 1 base and J lost 0, with 6 bases in between. The CDR3 protein is CASSQGVATNEKLFF. In DNA form, the CDR3 reads TGTGCCAGCAGCCAAGGGGTGGCAACTAATGAAAAACTGTTTTTT.

The chain recombines TRBV10-3 with TRBJ1-6, with a possible D match to TRBD1 (6 bases). V was clipped by 8 bases and J by 0 bases, with 14 bases between them. The germline CDR1 and CDR2 sequences are ENHRY and SYGVKD. This CDR3 comprises 16 residues. Written as DNA, the CDR3 is TGTGCCATCCGCCCGGGGGGGCACTCCTATAATTCACCCCTCCACTTT. Translation: CAIRPGGHSYNSPLHF.

The chain employs TRBV10-2 and TRBJ2-2; 8 nucleotides agree with TRBD1. V shed 7 bases and J 5 bases; nucleotides not matched to a gene: 6. From germline, CDR1 is WSHSY and CDR2 SAAADI. CDR3 length: 14 residues. The CDR3 nucleotides are TGCGCCAGCATTGTACAGGGGGGTACCGGGGAGCTGTTTTTT. Its protein product is CASIVQGGTGELFF.

This sequence joins TRBV5-1 and TRBJ1-6; D remains unclear. Trimming stripped 0 bases from V and 0 bases from J, with 10 bases between. The CDR3 is 17 amino acids. Germline CDR1 SGHRS, CDR2 YFSETQ. CDR3 residues: CASSLASQASYNSPLHF. The CDR3 DNA reads TGCGCCAGCAGCTTGGCCTCGCAGGCCTCCTATAATTCACCCCTCCACTTT. The variable domain in full, with the rest retrieved from reference TRBV5-1 and TRBJ1-6, is KAGVTQTPRYLIKTRGQQVTLSCSPISGHRSVSWYQQTPGQGLQFLFEYFSETQRNKGNFPGRFSGRQFSNSRSEMNVSTLELGDSALYLCASSLASQASYNSPLHFGNGTRLTVT.

This chain uses TRBV4-2 with TRBJ2-7; TRBD1 is a possible D gene (5 bases). CDR1 is LGHNA and CDR2 is YNFKEQ in the germline V gene. This CDR3 has 17 residues. V lost 0 bases, J lost 5 bases, and 20 bases lay in between. In nucleotides, the CDR3 is TGTGCCAGCAGCCAAGACCCCCGCCAGGGTGGTATCCACGAGCAGTACTTC. Translating gives CASSQDPRQGGIHEQYF.

The rearrangement uses TRBV7-8 and TRBJ1-4; 7 bases match TRBD1. CDR3 length: 15 amino acids. V trimming: 6 bases; J trimming: 5 bases; junction bases outside the gene matches: 9. From germline, CDR1 is SGHVS and CDR2 FQNEAQ. The CDR3 region has the DNA TGTGCCAGCAGTATCGGACAGGCCCTAAATGAAAAACTGTTTTTT. Its protein is CASSIGQALNEKLFF.